The 22 T cell receptor beta chains given below trace back to one sample, sequenced in a study of OX40 agonist ivuxolimab in advanced cancers. Only in-frame clones appear in the TCRdb table, and some are missing; sequencing was by immunoSEQ multiplex PCR. This sample carries tens of thousands of clones, approximately 89% of them seen once, and the ten largest clones take 8.5% to 10%. The material was CD4+ or CD8+ T cells sorted from blood, obtained in a trial of the OX40 agonist ivuxolimab. These receptors originate from an adult with an advanced solid tumor such as melanoma, head and neck, liver or kidney cancer.

The chain recombines TRBV7-2 with TRBJ2-3; TRBD2 matches 10 bases. Looked up from germline, CDR1 is SGHTA and CDR2 is FQGNSA. J lost 6 bases, V lost 6 bases, and 6 bases had no gene match. This CDR3 region has 14 residues. This CDR3 is CASSQREGRDTQYF. CDR3 nucleotides: TGTGCCAGCAGTCAGCGGGAGGGCCGGGATACGCAGTATTTT.

This rearrangement joins TRBV4-1 to TRBJ2-3; TRBD1 is a possible D gene (5 bases). The CDR3 sequence is 14 residues long. Per the germline V gene, CDR1 is MGHRA and CDR2 is YSYEKL. V lost 4 bases, J lost 1 base, and 9 bases lay in between. CDR3 nucleotides: TGCGCCAGCAGCCTCCGACAGCGCACAGATACGCAGTATTTT. The encoded protein is CASSLRQRTDTQYF.

The V and J genes are TRBV11-1 and TRBJ2-7; D is possibly TRBD2 (6 bases). There are 14 residues in the CDR3. Trimming took 8 bases from V and 2 from J, leaving 16 bases between them. Germline CDR1 and CDR2: SGHAT and FQDESV (reference sequence). CDR3 amino acids: CASGRLVGAYEQYF. DNA for the CDR3: TGTGCCAGCGGCCGACTAGTAGGCGCCTACGAGCAGTACTTC.

This clone was picked up one time. The rearrangement joins TRBV15 to TRBJ1-2, with D unclear. CDR3 length: 13 residues. The germline V gene has CDR1 LNHNV and CDR2 YYDKDF (reference sequence). V was pared by 0 bases and J by 8 bases, with 10 bases between. The CDR3 bases are TGTGCCACCAGCAGAGAAGGAACTTTGGGCTACACCTTC. It specifies CATSREGTLGYTF.

The rearrangement links TRBV5-1 to TRBJ1-1; 7 bases line up with TRBD1. Looked up from germline, CDR1 is SGHRS and CDR2 is YFSETQ. After removal of 5 bases from V and 3 bases from J, the junction contained 7 bases not matched to a gene. CDR3 length equals 14 residues. CDR3 in DNA: TGCGCCAGCAGGGGGGACAGAGGTTACACTGAAGCTTTCTTT. Protein product: CASRGDRGYTEAFF.

This clone was seen only once. The V call is TRBV7-3, the J call TRBJ2-1; a weak D match, TRBD1 (8 bases). V was trimmed by 3 bases and J by 8 bases, leaving 17 bases between them. The CDR3 is 15 residues long. The germline CDR1 and CDR2 sequences are SGHTA and FQGTGA. The CDR3 region has the DNA TGTGCCAGCAGCTTCCGCGGACAGGGAGGGTATGAGCAGTTCTTC. This codes for CASSFRGQGGYEQFF.

The chain links TRBV5-1 to TRBJ2-1, with D perhaps TRBD1 or TRBD2 (6 bases each). V lost 0 bases to trimming and J lost 3 bases, with 10 bases between them. The germline gives CDR1 SGHRS, CDR2 YFSETQ. This CDR3 is 15 amino acids long. The DNA of the CDR3 is TGCGCCAGCAGCTTGGCGGGGGCTCTCTACAATGAGCAGTTCTTC. Translation: CASSLAGALYNEQFF. Combining the CDR3 with reference TRBV5-1 and TRBJ2-1 gives the whole variable domain KAGVTQTPRYLIKTRGQQVTLSCSPISGHRSVSWYQQTPGQGLQFLFEYFSETQRNKGNFPGRFSGRQFSNSRSEMNVSTLELGDSALYLCASSLAGALYNEQFFGPGTRLTVL.

The chain couples TRBV6-5 to TRBJ1-6, with D maybe TRBD1 (5 bases). In germline, CDR1 is MNHEY, CDR2 SVGAGI. The CDR3 is 16 amino acids. V shed 2 bases and J shed 7 bases, with 15 bases lying between them. CDR3 in DNA: TGTGCCAGCAGTTACAATCCGGGGGGAAGAAATTCACCCCTCCACTTT. This gives the protein CASSYNPGGRNSPLHF.

V gene TRBV5-6 combines with J gene TRBJ2-7; D unclear. The CDR3 covers 11 residues. V was shortened by 0 bases and J by 7 bases, with 5 bases between the two germline ends. Per the germline V gene, CDR1 is SGHDT and CDR2 is YYEEEE. The DNA of the CDR3 is TGTGCCAGCAGCTTGGTACGGGAGCAGTACTTC. It encodes CASSLVREQYF.

V is TRBV18 and J is TRBJ1-2; weak D call: TRBD1 (5 bases). The V end was cut by 2 bases, the J end by 1 base, with 8 bases between. The germline V gene has CDR1 KGHSH and CDR2 LQKENI. This CDR3 comprises 14 residues. The CDR3, as DNA: TGTGCCAGCTCACCAGGGGCTGATAACTATGGCTACACCTTC. As protein: CASSPGADNYGYTF.

This clone was observed a single time. The chain couples TRBV5-1 to TRBJ2-7; TRBD1 agrees at 8 bases. The CDR3 extends over 14 amino acids. Germline trimming cut 4 bases from V and 4 bases from J; bases unmatched to any gene: 7. Germline-derived CDR1 and CDR2 are SGHRS and YFSETQ. CDR3 DNA sequence: TGCGCCAGCAGCGGACAGGGCGTTGGATACGAGCAGTACTTC. It is translated as CASSGQGVGYEQYF.

V is TRBV4-1 and J is TRBJ2-5, with 7 bases lining up with TRBD1. The last part of the DNA fits TRBJ2-7 better; the J call may be wrong. The CDR3 is 13 residues long. Germline V gives CDR1 MGHRA, CDR2 YSYEKL. For the CDR3, the DNA is TGCGCCAGCAGCCGACAGGGTCACCGCGAGCAGTACTTC. This codes for CASSRQGHREQYF.

The chain employs TRBV28 and TRBJ2-2, with 9 bases matching TRBD2. The CDR3 is 16 residues long. The V and J ends lost 5 bases and 4 bases, in that order; junction bases with no gene match: 8. Germline CDR1 reads MDHEN; CDR2 reads SYDVKM. CDR3 amino acids: CASSPPAGGSTGELFF. DNA for the CDR3: TGTGCCAGCAGTCCCCCAGCGGGAGGAAGCACCGGGGAGCTGTTTTTT. Full variable domain (rest looked up from reference TRBV28 and TRBJ2-2): DVKVTQSSRYLVKRTGEKVFLECVQDMDHENMFWYRQDPGLGLRLIYFSYDVKMKEKGDIPEGYSVSREKKERFSLILESASTNQTSMYLCASSPPAGGSTGELFFGEGSRLTVL.

V gene TRBV18 combines with J gene TRBJ2-1, with 10 bases matching TRBD2. The CDR3 totals 17 residues. J lost 8 bases, V lost 6 bases, and 16 bases had no gene match. Germline CDR1 and CDR2: KGHSH and LQKENI. CDR3 sequence (DNA): TGTGCCAGCTCCCTCATCGGATCTAGCGGGAGAGGGGATGAGCAGTTCTTC. It translates to CASSLIGSSGRGDEQFF. Using reference TRBV18 and TRBJ2-1 for the parts outside the CDR3, the full variable domain is NAGVMQNPRHLVRRRGQEARLRCSPMKGHSHVYWYRQLPEEGLKFMVYLQKENIIDESGMPKERFSAEFPKEGPSILRIQQVVRGDSAAYFCASSLIGSSGRGDEQFFGPGTRLTVL.

The rearrangement links TRBV9 to TRBJ1-2, with D maybe TRBD1 (5 bases). The V end lost 0 bases, the J end lost 4 bases, and 10 bases lay between the germline ends. The CDR3 is 14 amino acids. Germline loops: CDR1 SGDLS, CDR2 YYNGEE. The CDR3 region has the DNA TGTGCCAGCAGCGTAGGGGGGGTCGGCTATGGCTACACCTTC. Its translation is CASSVGGVGYGYTF.

This chain uses TRBV28 with TRBJ1-4; unclear D gene. V was cut by 3 bases and J by 4 bases, with 9 bases left in between. This CDR3 contains 14 residues. The germline V gene has CDR1 MDHEN and CDR2 SYDVKM. The CDR3 region is CASSLVAGNEKLFF. The CDR3, as DNA: TGTGCCAGCAGTTTGGTAGCTGGTAATGAAAAACTGTTTTTT.

The rearrangement links TRBV19 to TRBJ1-2; D remains unclear. The germline gives CDR1 LNHDA, CDR2 SQIVND (reference sequence). There are 14 residues in the CDR3. Between the trimmed V and J ends, which lost 1 base and 8 bases, there was a span of 14 bases. DNA for the CDR3: TGTGCCAGTAGTATAGGCCGAGAGATCGGCGGCTACACCTTC. It translates to CASSIGREIGGYTF.

The chain uses TRBV27 and TRBJ1-5; a weak D match, TRBD1 (5 bases). Germline assignment: CDR1 MNHEY and CDR2 SMNVEV (reference sequence). V was shortened by 4 bases and J by 9 bases, with 13 bases between the two germline ends. CDR3 length equals 13 residues. Here the CDR3 reads CASSSGRGRPQHF. In DNA, the CDR3 is TGTGCCAGCAGTTCCGGTAGGGGACGGCCCCAGCATTTT.

CDR3 protein: CASRDRANEKLFF. The DNA for the CDR3 is TGTGCCAGCCGCGACAGGGCGAATGAAAAACTGTTTTTT. The rearrangement links TRBV28 to TRBJ1-4; 7 nucleotides align to TRBD1. J gave up 5 bases and V 8 bases, and 5 bases lay outside the gene matches. The CDR3 sequence is 13 residues long. Germline-derived CDR1 and CDR2 are MDHEN and SYDVKM. The whole variable domain, filled in from reference TRBV28 and TRBJ1-4, reads DVKVTQSSRYLVKRTGEKVFLECVQDMDHENMFWYRQDPGLGLRLIYFSYDVKMKEKGDIPEGYSVSREKKERFSLILESASTNQTSMYLCASRDRANEKLFFGSGTQLSVL.

This chain joins TRBV18 and TRBJ1-2, with 10 bases that match TRBD1. V dropped 2 bases and J dropped 8; count of bases not matched to a gene: 2. CDR1 is KGHSH and CDR2 is LQKENI in the germline V gene. There are 13 residues in the CDR3. CDR3 in amino acids: CASSPGDRGGYTF. The CDR3 DNA is TGTGCCAGCTCACCAGGGGACAGGGGAGGCTACACCTTC.

This chain joins TRBV28 and TRBJ2-1; 7 bases fit TRBD2. From germline, CDR1 is MDHEN and CDR2 SYDVKM. The CDR3 sequence is 16 residues long. The V and J ends lost 4 bases and 0 bases, in that order; junction bases with no gene match: 6. CDR3 nucleotides: TGTGCCAGCAGTTCCCGTGGCGGGAGCTCCTACAATGAGCAGTTCTTC. As protein: CASSSRGGSSYNEQFF.

This clone was recorded only once. The genes are TRBV28 and TRBJ1-1, with a tentative D call TRBD1 (6 bases). Germline V lookup: CDR1 MDHEN, CDR2 SYDVKM. The length of the CDR3 is 14 residues. V was trimmed by 7 bases and J by 1 base, leaving 13 bases between them. CDR3 in DNA: TGTGCCAGCAACCAACAGGGTCCGAACACTGAAGCTTTCTTT. Protein sequence: CASNQQGPNTEAFF. Full variable domain (rest looked up from reference TRBV28 and TRBJ1-1): DVKVTQSSRYLVKRTGEKVFLECVQDMDHENMFWYRQDPGLGLRLIYFSYDVKMKEKGDIPEGYSVSREKKERFSLILESASTNQTSMYLCASNQQGPNTEAFFGQGTRLTVV.